These 9 T cell receptor beta chains were sequenced from one sample in a study of preoperative IRX-2 immunotherapy in early breast cancer. The treatment denotes: preoperative locoregional IRX-2 cytokine immunotherapy. Assay used: immunoSEQ multiplex PCR; TCRdb lists only in-frame clones, some missing. The table shows around 35,000 clones, with about 95% occurring only once. This material was obtained from a patient treated with IRX-2 immunotherapy. The source of these receptors is a human donor with breast cancer.

The chain employs TRBV7-9 and TRBJ2-1; the D gene is possibly TRBD2 (5 bases). V was cut by 3 bases and J by 8 bases, with 14 bases left in between. CDR1 is SEHNR, CDR2 FQNEAQ, per germline (reference sequence). The CDR3 consists of 14 residues. Here the CDR3 reads CASSFPLVVHEQFF. The CDR3 nucleotides are TGTGCCAGCAGCTTCCCACTAGTCGTCCATGAGCAGTTCTTC.

The V and J genes are TRBV7-2 and TRBJ1-1, with D perhaps matching TRBD1 (5 bases). Trimming removed 3 bases from V and 8 bases from J, with 10 bases in between. The V gene's germline CDR1 is SGHTA and CDR2 FQGNSA. This CDR3 region has 12 residues. The CDR3, as DNA: TGTGCCAGCAGCTTCCAATGGGGGGAAGCTTTCTTT. Translated: CASSFQWGEAFF.

The V call is TRBV10-2, the J call TRBJ1-5; maybe TRBD1 (6 bases). Looked up from germline, CDR1 is WSHSY and CDR2 is SAAADI. This CDR3 is built from 14 residues. Trimming left V 7 bases short and J 7 bases short, with 17 bases between. CDR3 nucleotides: TGCGCCAGCACTCTAGAAAACAGGGTCCAGCCCCAGCATTTT. It codes for CASTLENRVQPQHF.

The gene calls are TRBV9 and TRBJ2-1; D is tentatively TRBD1 or TRBD2 (6 bases each). The CDR3 length is 20 residues. Trimming shortened V by 0 bases and J by 4 bases, and 26 bases separated the two germline ends. Germline V CDR1 and CDR2: SGDLS, YYNGEE. The CDR3 reads CASSVAEGGADYTGYNEQFF. CDR3 coding DNA: TGTGCCAGCAGCGTAGCGGAGGGGGGAGCCGATTACACGGGTTACAATGAGCAGTTCTTC. Complete variable domain (other parts from reference TRBV9 and TRBJ2-1): DSGVTQTPKHLITATGQRVTLRCSPRSGDLSVYWYQQSLDQGLQFLIQYYNGEERAKGNILERFSAQQFPDLHSELNLSSLELGDSALYFCASSVAEGGADYTGYNEQFFGPGTRLTVL.

J is TRBJ1-2 and V is TRBV27; tentatively, D is TRBD1 (5 bases). The germline V and J ends were trimmed by 2 bases and 4 bases, with 11 bases remaining between them. The CDR3 covers 14 residues. Germline CDR1 and CDR2: MNHEY and SMNVEV (reference sequence). This chain's CDR3 is CASSLGGAVYGYTF. Written as DNA, the CDR3 is TGTGCCAGCAGTTTAGGTGGGGCGGTCTATGGCTACACCTTC.

The chain combines TRBV7-3 with TRBJ1-1; 8 bases align to TRBD1. The CDR3 length is 14 residues. Germline CDR1 and CDR2: SGHTA and FQGTGA. V gave up 6 bases and J gave up 2 bases; unmatched junction bases: 5. This CDR3 is CASRTTGGNTEAFF. The DNA of the CDR3 is TGTGCCAGCAGAACTACAGGGGGTAACACTGAAGCTTTCTTT.

V usage is TRBV7-3 and J usage is TRBJ1-5; D is undetermined. The V end lost 5 bases, the J end lost 4 bases, and 9 bases lay between the germline ends. The CDR3 has 13 residues. Germline V gives CDR1 SGHTA, CDR2 FQGTGA. This chain's CDR3 is CASSPNPNQPQHF. The DNA for the CDR3 is TGTGCCAGCAGCCCAAATCCTAATCAGCCCCAGCATTTT.

This chain uses TRBV7-2 with TRBJ2-1; D is unresolved. The CDR3 totals 14 residues. Trimming took off 6 bases at V and 7 bases at J, with 16 bases between the two ends. CDR1 and CDR2 from the germline V gene are SGHTA and FQGNSA. In DNA form, the CDR3 reads TGTGCCAGCAGGGCAGACTCCCGCCTGAATGAGCAGTTCTTC. Translation: CASRADSRLNEQFF.

The gene calls are TRBV25-1 and TRBJ1-4, with D possibly TRBD1 on 5 matching bases. Germline V gives CDR1 MGHDK, CDR2 SYGVNS. Trimming shortened V by 6 bases and J by 3 bases, and 14 bases separated the two germline ends. This CDR3 is built from 15 residues. The CDR3 loop reads CASSSTRGPNEKLFF. For the CDR3, the DNA is TGTGCCAGCAGCTCGACGAGGGGCCCTAATGAAAAACTGTTTTTT.